A single sample is the source of the 16 T cell receptor beta chains below, sequenced in a study of shared clonotypes between healthy human individuals. Assay used: immunoSEQ multiplex PCR; TCRdb lists only in-frame clones, some missing. The sample has about 490,000 clones; about 79% are singletons. Sequenced sample: PBMCs. The receptors originated from a woman aged 40 to 50 in good health. Some clones in this sample may be carry-over from other donors' samples.

A note on this clone: One end of the junction does not line up with germline, which may come from a read error. V and J are TRBV6-1 and TRBJ1-5, with 12 bases identical to TRBD1. Germline-derived CDR1 and CDR2 are MNHNS and SASEGT. The CDR3 has 18 residues. The CDR3 region is CAISEAPGGQGAGQPQHF. The CDR3 bases are TGTGCCATCAGTGAGGCCCCCGGGGGACAGGGGGCGGGTCAGCCCCAGCATTTT.

In this sample, this clone turned up a few times. CDR3 DNA: TGCGCCTCCCGGGCAGGTGGCGGCACCGGGGAGCTGTTTTTT. Protein product: CASRAGGGTGELFF. The rearrangement uses TRBV10-1 and TRBJ2-2; D is undetermined. This CDR3 has 14 residues. Per the germline V gene, CDR1 is WNHNN and CDR2 is SYGVQD (reference sequence). Trimming took 11 bases from V and 4 from J, leaving 17 bases between them.

This clone has a handful of counts. The CDR3 region has the DNA TGTGCCAGCAGCTTAGCGATGGAAGGGGTGACCCAGTACTTC. Translation gives CASSLAMEGVTQYF. The chain has TRBV7-9 and TRBJ2-5, with D possibly TRBD1 on 5 matching bases. The ends were cut back, 0 bases at V and 7 bases at J, with 12 bases in the middle. This CDR3 is 14 amino acids long. CDR1 SEHNR and CDR2 FQNEAQ come from the germline V gene (reference sequence).

A note on this clone: With a much larger clone just one base away, this may be a read error. J is TRBJ2-7 and V is TRBV7-9; no firm D call. Germline CDR1 reads SEHNR; CDR2 reads FQNEAQ (reference sequence). This CDR3 comprises 13 residues. The ends were cut back, 1 base at V and 3 bases at J, with 7 bases in the middle. CDR3 region: CASSLEVGYEQYF. In DNA, the CDR3 is TGTGCCAGCAGCTTAGAGGTGGGCTACGAGCAGTACTTC. Looking up the rest from reference TRBV7-9 and TRBJ2-7 gives the full variable domain: DTGVSQNPRHKITKRGQNVTFRCDPISEHNRLYWYRQTLGQGPEFLTYFQNEAQLEKSRLLSDRFSAERPKGSFSTLEIQRTEQGDSAMYLCASSLEVGYEQYFGPGTRLTVT.

In its sample, this clone was seen a few times. The V and J genes are TRBV7-2 and TRBJ1-1; D may be TRBD1 (6 bases). The CDR3 totals 12 residues. The germline V and J ends were trimmed by 4 bases and 8 bases, with 11 bases remaining between them. Germline-derived CDR1 and CDR2 are SGHTA and FQGNSA. CDR3 sequence reads: CASSSPGTEAFF. In DNA, the CDR3 is TGTGCCAGCAGCTCACCCGGGACAGAAGCTTTCTTT.

This chain joins TRBV9 and TRBJ1-2, with D hard to call. The CDR3 is 14 residues long. Germline CDR1 and CDR2: SGDLS and YYNGEE. V was pared by 4 bases and J by 7 bases, with 17 bases between. The CDR3 sequence is CASSPRTVSGGYTF. The CDR3 coding sequence is TGTGCCAGCAGCCCACGGACGGTTTCGGGTGGCTACACCTTC.

The gene calls are TRBV9 and TRBJ1-4; D might be TRBD1 (5 bases). V was pared by 0 bases and J by 7 bases, with 13 bases between. The CDR3 is 15 amino acids. Germline CDR1 SGDLS, CDR2 YYNGEE. This CDR3 reads CASSVDVGESEKLFF. In DNA, the CDR3 is TGTGCCAGCAGCGTAGACGTGGGGGAGAGTGAAAAACTGTTTTTT.

V and J are TRBV7-9 and TRBJ2-4; D possibly corresponds to TRBD2 (6 bases). This CDR3 is built from 13 residues. V lost 2 bases and J lost 8, with 10 bases in between. The germline gives CDR1 SEHNR, CDR2 FQNEAQ (reference sequence). Here the CDR3 DNA reads TGTGCCAGCAGCTTAAGCGGAGGGGACATTCAGTACTTC. Protein product: CASSLSGGDIQYF.

CDR3: CASSYSAGNYGYTF. The DNA of the CDR3 is TGTGCCAGCAGTTACTCGGCAGGGAACTATGGCTACACCTTC. The chain joins TRBV6-5 to TRBJ1-2, with D possibly TRBD1 on 5 matching bases. This CDR3 is 14 amino acids long. V was shortened by 0 bases and J by 2 bases, with 7 bases between the two germline ends. Germline V lookup: CDR1 MNHEY, CDR2 SVGAGI.

The chain links TRBV7-9 to TRBJ2-2, with 8 bases that match TRBD2. This CDR3 is built from 15 residues. Germline V gives CDR1 SEHNR, CDR2 FQNEAQ (reference sequence). The trim removed 5 bases at V and 7 bases at J, leaving 9 bases unmatched. The CDR3 spells CASSTQREQDGELFF. DNA for the CDR3: TGTGCCAGCAGCACCCAGCGGGAGCAGGACGGGGAGCTGTTTTTT.

CDR3 nucleotide sequence: TGTGCCAGCAGAACCGCAGGACAGGGGAACTATGGCTACACCTTC. Its protein is CASRTAGQGNYGYTF. The chain recombines TRBV28 with TRBJ1-2; 9 bases agree with TRBD1. Germline CDR1 is MDHEN and CDR2 is SYDVKM. The ends lost 6 bases at V and 2 bases at J; junction bases unmatched: 7. The CDR3 sequence is 15 residues long.

Note on this clone: Germline is not matched at one junction end, which may reflect a read error. The chain is built from TRBV5-1 and TRBJ2-7, with TRBD1 as a possible D gene (6 bases). Germline V lookup: CDR1 SGHRS, CDR2 YFSETQ. The CDR3 is 14 amino acids. CDR3 sequence reads: CANSLAQGIGEQYF. The CDR3 DNA reads TGCGCCAACAGCTTGGCCCAGGGGATCGGCGAGCAGTACTTC.

The gene calls are TRBV9 and TRBJ1-3; no definite D call. Trimming took 4 bases from V and 7 from J, leaving 15 bases between them. The CDR3 sequence is 14 residues long. Germline CDR1 is SGDLS and CDR2 is YYNGEE. CDR3 nucleotides: TGTGCCAGCAGCCCCCAGGTTGACCCCAACACCATATATTTT. Protein product: CASSPQVDPNTIYF.

V and J are TRBV18 and TRBJ2-3, with D unclear. Trimming left V 3 bases short and J 4 bases short, with 8 bases between. The CDR3 extends over 13 amino acids. Germline CDR1 KGHSH, CDR2 LQKENI. CDR3 in DNA: TGTGCCAGCTCACCGGGGATGGCAGATACGCAGTATTTT. As protein: CASSPGMADTQYF.

This chain connects TRBV7-3 to TRBJ2-1, with D unresolved. This CDR3 spans 15 amino acids. V lost 1 base, J lost 4 bases, and 11 bases lay in between. CDR1 and CDR2 (germline): SGHTA, FQGTGA. The CDR3 bases are TGTGCCAGCAGCTTAATCAGTTCTGAGTACAATGAGCAGTTCTTC. This translates into CASSLISSEYNEQFF.

In this sample, this clone turned up many times. The V gene is TRBV19, the J gene TRBJ2-7, with 11 bases that match TRBD1. The V gene's germline CDR1 is LNHDA and CDR2 SQIVND (reference sequence). The J segment lost 12 bases and the V segment lost 5 bases, leaving 12 bases of the junction unmatched. This CDR3 contains 14 residues. The CDR3 region is CASSSGQGASLVYF. As DNA, the CDR3 is TGTGCCAGTAGTTCAGGACAGGGGGCATCTCTGGTGTACTTC.